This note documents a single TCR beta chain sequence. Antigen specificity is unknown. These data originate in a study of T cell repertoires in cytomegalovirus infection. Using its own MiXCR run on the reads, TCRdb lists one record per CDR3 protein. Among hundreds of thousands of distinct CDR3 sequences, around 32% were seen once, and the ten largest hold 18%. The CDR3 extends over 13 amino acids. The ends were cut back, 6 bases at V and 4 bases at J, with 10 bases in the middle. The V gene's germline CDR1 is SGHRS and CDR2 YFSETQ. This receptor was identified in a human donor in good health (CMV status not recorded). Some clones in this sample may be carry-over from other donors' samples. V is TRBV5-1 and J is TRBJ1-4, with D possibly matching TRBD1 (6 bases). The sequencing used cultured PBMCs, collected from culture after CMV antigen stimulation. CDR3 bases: TGCGCCAGCACCGGACAGTATAATGAAAAACTGTTTTTT. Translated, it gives CASTGQYNEKLFF.